These 32 T cell receptor beta chains were sequenced from one sample in a study of post-analysis software for immune sequencing data. Points from the study as a whole: Controls showed lower frequencies than patients for five TRBV segments, and TRBV5-6, TRBV5-1 and TRBV20-1 were among these.

Unique molecular identifiers tagged the TCR beta cDNA libraries. MiXCR, run by TCRdb on the PCR reads, gives a single entry per CDR3 protein. Counted here are about 620,000 distinct CDR3 sequences, 44% occurring once; the ten biggest clones make up more than 1.5%. Antigen specificity for these receptors is unknown. Sequences were obtained from blood. These receptors were taken from a girl aged 10 to 17 with multiple sclerosis.

The chain combines TRBV4-1 with TRBJ2-5; D unclear. V was shortened by 0 bases and J by 5 bases, with 19 bases between the two germline ends. The germline V gene encodes CDR1 MGHRA and CDR2 YSYEKL. The CDR3 extends over 17 amino acids. CDR3 DNA sequence: TGCGCCAGCAGCCAAGATACCGGACGGCGACCAAGTGAGACCCAGTACTTC. Residues: CASSQDTGRRPSETQYF.

Worth noting for this clonotype: At one of its ends the junction is not consistent with the germline gene, which may arise from a read error. The chain has TRBV4-1 and TRBJ1-2; 9 bases align to TRBD1. The germline V gene encodes CDR1 MGHRA and CDR2 YSYEKL. The CDR3 contains 14 residues. The CDR3 region is CASSPGTGNCGYTF. In DNA, the CDR3 is TGCGCCAGCAGCCCCGGGACAGGGAACTGTGGCTACACCTTC.

This clonotype was detected only a few times. The genes are TRBV7-9 and TRBJ2-5; 7 bases align to TRBD2. This CDR3 spans 15 amino acids. Losses at the gene ends were 5 bases for V and 11 bases for J; bases not matched to a gene: 17. Germline CDR1 is SEHNR and CDR2 is FQNEAQ (reference sequence). The CDR3 DNA sequence: TGTGCCAGCAGCCCAAAATCGGGAGGCCGGGGGGAGCAGTACTTC. This encodes CASSPKSGGRGEQYF.

This clonotype was counted a few times. The V gene is TRBV29-1, the J gene TRBJ2-7; 7 positions match TRBD1. The end of the DNA aligns better with TRBJ2-5, so the J call may be wrong. The V gene's germline CDR1 is SQVTM and CDR2 ANQGSEA. There are 15 residues in the CDR3. CDR3 nucleotides: TGCAGCGTTACCTTTCCGGGACAGTCAACGGAGACCCAGTACTTC. Amino acid sequence: CSVTFPGQSTETQYF.

The chain links TRBV27 to TRBJ2-7; D unresolved. The V end lost 8 bases, the J end lost 2 bases, and 13 bases lay between the germline ends. The CDR3 sequence is 13 residues long. Germline V gene lookup returns CDR1 MNHEY and CDR2 SMNVEV (reference sequence). The CDR3, as DNA: TGTGCCAGCGGGCAGATCCTACCCTACGAGCAGTACTTC. Amino acid sequence: CASGQILPYEQYF.

The chain combines TRBV20-1 with TRBJ2-4; D remains ambiguous. Germline lookup yields CDR1 DFQATT and CDR2 SNEGSKA (reference sequence). The CDR3 runs 15 residues. The V gene lost 0 bases and the J gene lost 0 bases, with 9 bases spanning the gap. DNA for the CDR3: TGCAGTGCTAGAGACCCGACCGAAGCCAAAAACATTCAGTACTTC. It encodes CSARDPTEAKNIQYF.

The chain recombines TRBV29-1 with TRBJ1-2; 8 bases line up with TRBD1. The CDR3 runs to 12 residues. V lost 6 bases to trimming and J lost 5 bases; unmatched junction nucleotides: 5. Germline assignment: CDR1 SQVTM and CDR2 ANQGSEA. The CDR3 bases are TGCAGCGTCCCGGGACAGGATTATGGCTACACCTTC. Its protein product is CSVPGQDYGYTF. Looking up the rest from reference TRBV29-1 and TRBJ1-2 gives the full variable domain: SAVISQKPSRDICQRGTSLTIQCQVDSQVTMMFWYRQQPGQSLTLIATANQGSEATYESGFVIDKFPISRPNLTFSTLTVSNMSPEDSSIYLCSVPGQDYGYTFGSGTRLTVV.

This rearrangement joins TRBV12-3 or TRBV12-4 to TRBJ1-1; TRBD1 matches at 8 bases. V was pared by 2 bases and J by 6 bases, with 5 bases of the junction left unmatched. CDR3 length: 14 residues. CDR3 residues: CASSLFSGGPEAFF. CDR3 sequence (DNA): TGTGCCAGCAGTTTATTTTCAGGGGGCCCTGAAGCTTTCTTT.

The chain recombines TRBV12-3 or TRBV12-4 with TRBJ1-2, with 9 nucleotides matching TRBD1. The CDR3 is 15 amino acids. With V trimmed by 6 bases and J by 4 bases, 9 bases remained unmatched. The CDR3 nucleotides read TGTGCCAGCAGCCCCCAGACAGGGGGTACCTATGGCTACACCTTC. It codes for CASSPQTGGTYGYTF.

The rearrangement joins TRBV3-1 to TRBJ1-5, with TRBD1 identical over 7 bases. Germline CDR1 reads LGHDT; CDR2 reads YNNKEL (reference sequence). The CDR3 loop spans 14 amino acids. The V segment lost 5 bases and the J segment 0 bases; nucleotides outside the gene matches: 1. CDR3 DNA sequence: TGTGCCAGCAGCGACAGGGATAGCAATCAGCCCCAGCATTTT. Its translation is CASSDRDSNQPQHF.

This chain links TRBV5-1 with TRBJ2-7; TRBD1 matches 7 bases. V lost 7 bases to trimming and J lost 5 bases; unmatched junction nucleotides: 18. Germline CDR1 reads SGHRS; CDR2 reads YFSETQ. The CDR3 has 16 residues. The CDR3 sequence: CASGYRTGDARDEQYF. DNA for the CDR3: TGCGCCAGCGGCTACCGAACAGGGGACGCGAGGGACGAGCAGTACTTC.

This chain joins TRBV18 and TRBJ2-3; D possibly corresponds to TRBD1 (6 bases). V was shortened by 10 bases and J by 2 bases, with 13 bases between the two germline ends. Germline CDR1 and CDR2: KGHSH and LQKENI. The CDR3 spans 13 residues. CDR3 sequence (DNA): TGTGCCACTATCGGACAGATCACAGATACGCAGTATTTT. Protein: CATIGQITDTQYF.

The chain joins TRBV2 to TRBJ2-3; 7 nucleotides agree with TRBD1. Germline CDR1 is SNHLY and CDR2 is FYNNEI. The CDR3 runs 13 residues. V lost 6 bases to trimming and J lost 4 bases; unmatched junction nucleotides: 4. The CDR3 coding sequence is TGTGCCAGCAGACAGACAGGGTCAGATACGCAGTATTTT. Its translation: CASRQTGSDTQYF.

The table lists this clonotype with a few counts. The genes are TRBV4-1 and TRBJ2-7, with a possible D match to TRBD2 (5 bases). The J call may not be correct, given that the DNA end is closer to TRBJ2-5. The CDR3 is 16 amino acids. In germline, CDR1 is MGHRA, CDR2 YSYEKL. CDR3 sequence reads: CASSQASASLVETQYF. The CDR3 nucleotides read TGCGCCAGCAGCCAAGCGAGTGCTAGCCTGGTGGAGACCCAGTACTTC.

The gene calls are TRBV7-6 and TRBJ2-1, with 11 bases aligning to TRBD1. CDR1 and CDR2 (germline): SGHVS, FNYEAQ. The CDR3 has 16 amino acids. V lost 0 bases, J lost 2 bases, and 0 bases stayed unmatched. The chain's CDR3 is CASSLAGQGAYNEQFF. Written as DNA, the CDR3 is TGTGCCAGCAGCTTAGCGGGACAGGGGGCCTACAATGAGCAGTTCTTC.

This clonotype was recorded at least ten times. V gene TRBV7-9 combines with J gene TRBJ2-7; D is ambiguous. V lost 1 base to trimming and J lost 2 bases, with 12 bases between them. This CDR3 is 15 amino acids long. Germline loops: CDR1 SEHNR, CDR2 FQNEAQ (reference sequence). This CDR3 is CASSLVGLLPYEQYF. In nucleotides, the CDR3 is TGTGCCAGCAGCTTAGTGGGATTGCTCCCCTACGAGCAGTACTTC.

This clonotype has only a few counts. The gene calls are TRBV4-1 and TRBJ1-2, with D possibly matching TRBD1 (6 bases). In germline, CDR1 is MGHRA, CDR2 YSYEKL. Trimming pared 0 bases from V and 8 bases from J, leaving 10 bases between. This CDR3 is built from 13 residues. The CDR3: CASSQEVQGGYTF. CDR3 coding DNA: TGCGCCAGCAGCCAAGAAGTACAGGGCGGCTACACCTTC.

The chain employs TRBV12-3 or TRBV12-4 and TRBJ2-7; weak D call: TRBD2 (5 bases). The end of the DNA is better explained by TRBJ2-5, so the J call may be wrong. CDR3 length: 13 amino acids. CDR3 amino acids: CASISAGSKTQYF. The CDR3 bases are TGTGCCAGCATCTCCGCGGGTTCCAAGACCCAGTACTTC.

The J gene is TRBJ2-1, the V gene TRBV5-1, with 7 nucleotides matching TRBD2. The CDR3 has 12 amino acids. Trimming at V came to 4 bases and at J to 7 bases, leaving 2 bases not matched to a gene. The germline V gene encodes CDR1 SGHRS and CDR2 YFSETQ. The chain's CDR3 is CASSAGGNEQFF. The CDR3 DNA reads as TGCGCCAGCAGCGCCGGGGGGAATGAGCAGTTCTTC.

The genes are TRBV4-1 and TRBJ2-6; D may be TRBD1 (5 bases). This CDR3 comprises 16 residues. Trimming left V 2 bases short and J 0 bases short, with 8 bases between. The V gene's germline CDR1 is MGHRA and CDR2 YSYEKL. The CDR3 spells CASSQPDTSGANVLTF. The CDR3 DNA is TGCGCCAGCAGCCAACCGGACACCTCTGGGGCCAACGTCCTGACTTTC.

The chain recombines TRBV3-1 with TRBJ1-1, with D perhaps TRBD1 (6 bases). The CDR3 spans 15 residues. V was shortened by 4 bases and J by 4 bases, with 16 bases between the two germline ends. Germline CDR1 reads LGHDT; CDR2 reads YNNKEL (reference sequence). Written as DNA, the CDR3 is TGTGCCAGCAGCCGTCTCGGGGGCGCAGGCACTGAAGCTTTCTTT. It yields the protein CASSRLGGAGTEAFF.

The chain employs TRBV29-1 and TRBJ1-2; tentative D call: TRBD1 (5 bases). Trimming cost V 0 bases and J 2 bases, with 13 bases left between them. Germline CDR1 and CDR2: SQVTM and ANQGSEA. The CDR3 length is 15 residues. In nucleotides, the CDR3 is TGCAGCGTTGAAGAGCCCTTGGGGGGGAACTATGGCTACACCTTC. This gives the protein CSVEEPLGGNYGYTF. The whole variable domain, filled in from reference TRBV29-1 and TRBJ1-2, reads SAVISQKPSRDICQRGTSLTIQCQVDSQVTMMFWYRQQPGQSLTLIATANQGSEATYESGFVIDKFPISRPNLTFSTLTVSNMSPEDSSIYLCSVEEPLGGNYGYTFGSGTRLTVV.

Note on this clonotype: Germline is not matched at one junction end, which may reflect a read error. This sequence joins TRBV11-2 and TRBJ2-4; TRBD1 might be the D (5 bases). Germline V gene lookup returns CDR1 SGHAT and CDR2 FQNNGV. This CDR3 has 17 residues. CDR3 amino acids: CASSPIRGSLAKNTQYF. DNA for the CDR3: TGTGCCAGCAGCCCAATTAGGGGCAGCTTAGCCAAAAACACTCAGTACTTC.

The chain carries TRBV14 and TRBJ2-4, with D unresolved. The assigned J gene may be wrong: the sequence end matches TRBJ2-7 better. CDR1 and CDR2 from the germline V gene are SGHDN and FVKESK. This CDR3 contains 16 residues. CDR3 loop: CASSQDSAEPADEQYF. The CDR3 DNA is TGTGCCAGCAGCCAAGACTCGGCGGAACCCGCTGACGAGCAGTACTTC.

This clonotype was counted only a few times. The gene calls are TRBV7-3 and TRBJ2-3, with a tentative D call TRBD1 (5 bases). Deletions cut 1 base from V and 4 bases from J, with 9 bases between. Germline CDR1 is SGHTA and CDR2 is FQGTGA. The CDR3 contains 14 residues. The CDR3 reads CASSLKGRADTQYF. The CDR3, as DNA: TGTGCCAGCAGCTTAAAGGGCAGGGCAGATACGCAGTATTTT. The full variable domain, in which reference TRBV7-3 and TRBJ2-3 provide the parts outside the CDR3, is GAGVSQTPSNKVTEKGKYVELRCDPISGHTALYWYRQSLGQGPEFLIYFQGTGAADDSGLPNDRFFAVRPEGSVSTLKIQRTERGDSAVYLCASSLKGRADTQYFGPGTRLTVL.

This clonotype was seen more than once but under ten times. CDR3 nucleotides: TGTGCCAGCAGCTCGGAGGGGGGGGATACGCAGTATTTT. Its protein product is CASSSEGGDTQYF. The chain joins TRBV5-6 to TRBJ2-3; weak D call: TRBD2 (7 bases). CDR3 length: 13 residues. The germline V and J ends were trimmed by 3 bases and 6 bases, with 11 bases remaining between them. Germline lookup yields CDR1 SGHDT and CDR2 YYEEEE.

The chain employs TRBV12-3 or TRBV12-4 and TRBJ2-5, with TRBD2 matching 10 bases. The CDR3 covers 15 residues. V shed 3 bases, J shed 3 bases, and the junction held 4 bases outside the gene matches. The CDR3 loop reads CASSLTGLAEETQYF. The CDR3 region has the DNA TGTGCCAGCAGTTTGACTGGACTAGCGGAAGAGACCCAGTACTTC.

This chain links TRBV5-5 with TRBJ2-7, with D unclear. The V end was cut by 3 bases, the J end by 3 bases, with 13 bases between. Germline CDR1 reads SGHKS; CDR2 reads YYEKEE (reference sequence). The CDR3 has 14 residues. In nucleotides, the CDR3 is TGTGCCAGCAGCTCGGTACAGCCTAACTACGAGCAGTACTTC. The encoded protein is CASSSVQPNYEQYF.

This clonotype was counted a few times. V usage is TRBV12-3 or TRBV12-4 and J usage is TRBJ1-2; D gene ambiguous. CDR3 length: 14 amino acids. Deletions cut 5 bases from V and 3 bases from J, with 13 bases between. CDR3 residues: CASSPGGGYYGYTF. CDR3 DNA sequence: TGTGCCAGCAGTCCAGGTGGAGGTTACTATGGCTACACCTTC.

The chain couples TRBV24-1 to TRBJ2-1, with a tentative D call TRBD2 (5 bases). This CDR3 spans 17 amino acids. The germline gives CDR1 KGHDR, CDR2 SFDVKD. With 5 bases removed from V and 3 bases from J, the gap between germline ends came to 19 bases. The CDR3 protein is CATSVGASGKGYNEQFF. The CDR3 DNA sequence: TGTGCCACCAGTGTGGGTGCATCCGGGAAGGGCTACAATGAGCAGTTCTTC.

The chain joins TRBV5-6 to TRBJ2-3; no clear D gene. V lost 3 bases to trimming and J lost 4 bases, with 15 bases between them. The CDR3 consists of 15 residues. CDR1 and CDR2 (germline): SGHDT, YYEEEE. The CDR3 coding sequence is TGTGCCAGCAGCTCCCCGGCGGTGGCGGCAGATACGCAGTATTTT. Its protein product is CASSSPAVAADTQYF. The entire variable domain, with the rest obtained from reference TRBV5-6 and TRBJ2-3, is as follows: DAGVTQSPTHLIKTRGQQVTLRCSPKSGHDTVSWYQQALGQGPQFIFQYYEEEERQRGNFPDRFSGHQFPNYSSELNVNALLLGDSALYLCASSSPAVAADTQYFGPGTRLTVL.

This clonotype was counted only a few times. The CDR3, as DNA: TGCGCCAGCAGCGCAGCTAGAAGCTCCTACGAGCAGTACTTC. Translated: CASSAARSSYEQYF. The chain joins TRBV4-1 to TRBJ2-7, with D uncertain. The CDR3 runs to 14 residues. The V end was cut by 5 bases, the J end by 0 bases, with 11 bases between. Germline V gene sequence: CDR1 MGHRA, CDR2 YSYEKL.